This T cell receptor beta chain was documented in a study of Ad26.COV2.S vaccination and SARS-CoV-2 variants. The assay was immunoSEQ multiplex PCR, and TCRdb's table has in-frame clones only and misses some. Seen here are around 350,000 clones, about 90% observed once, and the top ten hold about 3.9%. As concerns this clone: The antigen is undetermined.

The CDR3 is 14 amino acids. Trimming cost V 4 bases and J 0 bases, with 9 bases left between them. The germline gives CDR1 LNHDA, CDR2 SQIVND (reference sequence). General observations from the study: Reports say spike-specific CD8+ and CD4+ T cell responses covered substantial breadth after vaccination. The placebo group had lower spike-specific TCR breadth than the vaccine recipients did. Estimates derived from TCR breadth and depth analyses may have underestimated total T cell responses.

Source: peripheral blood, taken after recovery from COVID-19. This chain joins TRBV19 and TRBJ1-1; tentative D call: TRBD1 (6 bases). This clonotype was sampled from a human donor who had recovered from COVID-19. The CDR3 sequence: CASSKGGMNTEAFF. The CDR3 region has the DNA TGTGCCAGTAGTAAAGGGGGGATGAACACTGAAGCTTTCTTT.